This T cell receptor (beta chain) was sequenced for a study of radiotherapy plus CTLA-4 blockade in lung cancer. On this clone itself: Its antigen is still unknown.

Whole-study results and caveats: Once radiotherapy plus ipilimumab had been given, TCR clones derived from tumor expanded in blood.

Here immunoSEQ multiplex PCR was the method, and the copy in TCRdb shows in-frame clones only, minus some. The table shows roughly 130,000 clones, with more than 80% occurring only once. The sample here was peripheral blood, taken from a patient treated with radiotherapy plus ipilimumab. The sequence came from a human donor with non-small cell lung cancer that progressed on radiotherapy plus ipilimumab.

The CDR3 reads CASSLAGKGYEQFF. In nucleotides, the CDR3 is TGTGCCAGCAGCTTGGCGGGAAAGGGCTATGAGCAGTTCTTC. The chain links TRBV5-8 to TRBJ2-1; weak D call: TRBD2 (5 bases). CDR1 SGHTS and CDR2 YDEGEE come from the germline V gene. The CDR3 is made up of 14 amino acids. Trimming cost V 0 bases and J 8 bases, with 12 bases left between them.